This section outlines one T cell receptor (beta chain) sequence together with its context. Its antigen is not identified. Produced via immunoSEQ multiplex PCR; TCRdb's table is partial and in-frame only. The repertoire holds some 46,000 clones, with nearly 85% as singletons. Trimming removed 6 bases from V and 0 bases from J, with 11 bases in between. CDR3 length equals 15 residues. CDR1 and CDR2 from the germline V gene are KGHSH and LQKENI. This sample stems from a study of radiation and T cells in renal cell carcinoma. Points from the study as a whole: Without pretreatment biopsies, baseline tumor clonotype presence was undetermined.

Documented time point: blood 4 weeks post-SBRT, at nephrectomy. Described treatment: 15 Gy SBRT to primary tumor, nephrectomy 4 weeks later. Nephrectomy followed 15 Gy stereotactic body radiation by 4 weeks. Clear cell pathology was present in this patient's renal cell carcinoma. The sequencing here drew on blood, taken from a patient whose treatment included radiotherapy and nephrectomy. The J gene is TRBJ2-2, the V gene TRBV18, with D perhaps TRBD1 or TRBD2 (6 bases each). The TCR sequence derives from a woman in her sixties or seventies with renal cell carcinoma. The DNA of the CDR3 is TGTGCCAGCTCGCGGGACAATTCGAACACCGGGGAGCTGTTTTTT. It yields the protein CASSRDNSNTGELFF.